Listed below are T cell receptor beta chains from one sample, sequenced in a study of blood T cell repertoires in COVID-19. The protocol was immunoSEQ multiplex PCR, while the TCRdb copy is restricted to in-frame clones and leaves out a portion. The sample holds about 350,000 clones; about 90% are singletons and the top ten take more than 5%. Sequenced: peripheral blood. Receptors originate from a woman in her forties or fifties with COVID-19, enrolled during active disease. Both conserved end residues are part of each CDR3. D genes are given only for firm matches. The listing skips clone size in some rows; elsewhere it reads once, few, many or a size class.

TGTGCCAGCAGCCAAATATATAGGGACAGGGCAATGGATCAGCCCCAGCATTTT | CASSQIYRDRAMDQPQHF | TRBJ1-5 | TRBD1 | NA | TRBV7-6
TGTGCTAGTGTCCGGGGGGACTACAATGAGCAGTTCTTC | CASVRGDYNEQFF | TRBJ2-1 | TRBD2 | NA | TRBV12-5
TGTGCCAGCAGTTACCGAGGGATCTCCTATGGCTACACCTTC | CASSYRGISYGYTF | TRBJ1-2 | NA | NA | TRBV6-5
TGTGCCAGTAGTAGGGACAGCTATTATGGCTACACCTTC | CASSRDSYYGYTF | TRBJ1-2 | TRBD1 | once | TRBV19
TGTGCCAGCAGCCTAGGGACAGGCGAACTTAGGGGCTACACCTTC | CASSLGTGELRGYTF | TRBJ1-2 | TRBD1 | NA | TRBV7-9
TGTGCCAGCAGCGAACCGACAGGGGGTAGGCATGAGCAGTTCTTC | CASSEPTGGRHEQFF | TRBJ2-1 | TRBD1 | NA | TRBV6-2/TRBV6-3
TGTGCCAGCAGCCACAACGCTCTGGATGGCTACACCTTC | CASSHNALDGYTF | TRBJ1-2 | NA | NA | TRBV11-3
TGTGCCAGCAGCTTAGGGGGGTCGCGGGAGGGCTACGAGCAGTACTTC | CASSLGGSREGYEQYF | TRBJ2-7 | TRBD2 | NA | TRBV7-9
TGCGCCAGCAGCTTGCCCCAGGGACAGGGGAACACTGAAGCTTTCTTT | CASSLPQGQGNTEAFF | TRBJ1-1 | TRBD1 | once | TRBV5-1
TGTGCCAGCAGTGGCACAGGGGGCTATAATTCACCCCTCCACTTT | CASSGTGGYNSPLHF | TRBJ1-6 | TRBD1 | NA | TRBV25-1
TGTGCCAGCAGTCTCCCGGCCCGGGCAGATACGCAGTATTTT | CASSLPARADTQYF | TRBJ2-3 | NA | once | TRBV6-2/TRBV6-3
TGTGCCATCAGTGAATCTAGCGGACCCTACGAGCAGTACTTC | CAISESSGPYEQYF | TRBJ2-7 | TRBD2 | NA | TRBV10-3
TGTGCCAGCAGTTACACCACTAGCGGGAGGGTCTCCGAGCAGTACTTC | CASSYTTSGRVSEQYF | TRBJ2-7 | TRBD2 | NA | TRBV6-5
TGTGCCAGCAGAGCGGCCGGGTCCTGGGGCAATCAGCCCCAGCATTTT | CASRAAGSWGNQPQHF | TRBJ1-5 | NA | NA | TRBV27
TGCGCCAGCAGCCAAGACGCAGCGCGCTCCTATAATTCACCCCTCCACTTT | CASSQDAARSYNSPLHF | TRBJ1-6 | NA | NA | TRBV4-3
TGTGCCAGCAGCCAGACTAGCGGGAGATCCCACGAGCAGTACTTC | CASSQTSGRSHEQYF | TRBJ2-7 | TRBD2 | NA | TRBV13
TGTGCCAGCAGCTCCGTGGAGGGCTATGGCTACACCTTC | CASSSVEGYGYTF | TRBJ1-2 | NA | NA | TRBV5-4
TGTGCCAGCAGCTTAGTAGAGGGAGCCTACGAGCAGTACTTC | CASSLVEGAYEQYF | TRBJ2-7 | NA | NA | TRBV7-9
TGTGCCAGCAGCGCCCAGGGGGTGGGAGAGACCCAGTACTTC | CASSAQGVGETQYF | TRBJ2-5 | TRBD1 | NA | TRBV9
TGTGCCAGCAGCCAAGATATCCTCAGGTTCCGGAACAGTGAAAAACTGTTTTTT | CASSQDILRFRNSEKLFF | TRBJ1-4 | NA | NA | TRBV4-2
TGTGCCAGCAGCCCGACTCGGAACACTGAAGCTTTCTTT | CASSPTRNTEAFF | TRBJ1-1 | NA | NA | TRBV9
TGTGCCAGTAGTATATGGGCCCCATCTAGCAATCAGCCCCAGCATTTT | CASSIWAPSSNQPQHF | TRBJ1-5 | NA | NA | TRBV19
TGTGCCACCAGCACAAACTCCGGGACAGGCCTCCTCTACGAGCAGTACTTC | CATSTNSGTGLLYEQYF | TRBJ2-7 | TRBD1 | NA | TRBV15
TGTGCCAGCAGTCGACAGGAAAATCAGCCCCAGCATTTT | CASSRQENQPQHF | TRBJ1-5 | NA | once | TRBV6-5
TGTGCCAGCAGTTCCGGGGGTAGCTCTGGAAACACCATATATTTT | CASSSGGSSGNTIYF | TRBJ1-3 | NA | NA | TRBV28
TGTGCCAGCAGCCCGACTAGCGGGACAGATACGCAGTATTTT | CASSPTSGTDTQYF | TRBJ2-3 | TRBD2 | NA | TRBV11-3
TGTGCCAGCAGCTTAGGCGGGAGGGCCCACGAGCAGTACTTC | CASSLGGRAHEQYF | TRBJ2-7 | TRBD2 | NA | TRBV7-2
TGTGCCAGTAGTATAGAGGCCGACAGGGGTTCTTCTGAGCAGTACTTC | CASSIEADRGSSEQYF | TRBJ2-7 | TRBD1 | once | TRBV19
TGCAGTGCGTTGACACAGAATGAGCAGTTCTTC | CSALTQNEQFF | TRBJ2-1 | NA | NA | TRBV20-1
TGTGCCAGCAGTTATCCCCTAGCGGGGGTTACCCGCAACATTCAGTACTTC | CASSYPLAGVTRNIQYF | TRBJ2-4 | TRBD2 | NA | TRBV6-2/TRBV6-3
TGTGCCAGTAGTAGAACAGGGGGGATCTACGAGCAGTACTTC | CASSRTGGIYEQYF | TRBJ2-7 | TRBD1 | NA | TRBV19
TGTGCCAGTAGCGTCCGACAGGGGGCTACGAGCTATGGCTACACCTTC | CASSVRQGATSYGYTF | TRBJ1-2 | TRBD1 | few | TRBV19
TGTGCCAGCAGCTCAATGGCGGGAGGGCCTGGCGGGGAGCTGTTTTTT | CASSSMAGGPGGELFF | TRBJ2-2 | TRBD2 | NA | TRBV7-3
TGCGCCAGCAGCTCCACTCGCACAGATACGCAGTATTTT | CASSSTRTDTQYF | TRBJ2-3 | NA | NA | TRBV5-1
TGTGCCAGCAGGGCTGATAATCAGCCCCAGCATTTT | CASRADNQPQHF | TRBJ1-5 | NA | NA | TRBV2
TGTGCTAGTGGTTTTAACGGCTACGAGCAGTACTTC | CASGFNGYEQYF | TRBJ2-7 | NA | NA | TRBV12-5
TGCGCCAGCAGCCCCGGACAGGGGCGTACTAACTATGGCTACACCTTC | CASSPGQGRTNYGYTF | TRBJ1-2 | TRBD1 | NA | TRBV5-1
TGCAGCGTTGATGGCAGCGGTACTGAAGCTTTCTTT | CSVDGSGTEAFF | TRBJ1-1 | NA | NA | TRBV29-1
TGTGCCTGGACACCACTAGCGGGAGGACTGAACGAGCAGTACTTC | CAWTPLAGGLNEQYF | TRBJ2-7 | TRBD2 | NA | TRBV30
TGCGCCAGCAGCCCAACTAGCGGGAGAAACACCGGGGAGCTGTTTTTT | CASSPTSGRNTGELFF | TRBJ2-2 | TRBD2 | NA | TRBV5-1
TGTGCCAGCAGTCCCCCCCCTAGCGGGAGGGCCAGCGGGGAGCTGTTTTTT | CASSPPPSGRASGELFF | TRBJ2-2 | TRBD2 | NA | TRBV28
TGTGCCAGTAGTACCTTCGCCGGGACAGGGTCTAACGAGCAGTACTTC | CASSTFAGTGSNEQYF | TRBJ2-7 | TRBD1 | few | TRBV19
TGCGCCAGCAGCCCGGGGAAGGGCCCTGTCCAAGAGACCCAGTACTTC | CASSPGKGPVQETQYF | TRBJ2-5 | NA | NA | TRBV5-1
TGTGCCAGCAGCCACCACACAGGGGGCTCGTACAATGAGCAGTTCTTC | CASSHHTGGSYNEQFF | TRBJ2-1 | TRBD1 | NA | TRBV14
TGTGCCAGCAGCTTGGGGACTAGCGGGGGCTCCTACGAGCAGTACTTC | CASSLGTSGGSYEQYF | TRBJ2-7 | TRBD2 | NA | TRBV7-8
TGCAGCGTTGTGGGGTGGGGGCCCTACGAGCAGTACTTC | CSVVGWGPYEQYF | TRBJ2-7 | NA | NA | TRBV29-1